These 6 T cell receptor beta chains originate from one sample sequenced in a study of intratumoral heterogeneity in liver cancer. Profiled with immunoSEQ multiplex PCR; TCRdb holds only in-frame clones, not every one. The sample lists about 20,000 clones, around 67% occurring once. Source: tumor-adjacent normal tissue, taken before any cancer treatment. These receptors were obtained from a woman in her seventies with hepatocellular carcinoma.

This sequence joins TRBV9 and TRBJ2-3, with D uncertain. CDR3 length equals 15 residues. Per germline, CDR1 SGDLS and CDR2 YYNGEE. With 5 bases removed from V and 2 bases from J, the gap between germline ends came to 15 bases. The CDR3 DNA follows: TGTGCCAGCAGTCTAGGAGTCTCCTACACAGATACGCAGTATTTT. It translates to CASSLGVSYTDTQYF. Complete variable domain (other parts from reference TRBV9 and TRBJ2-3): DSGVTQTPKHLITATGQRVTLRCSPRSGDLSVYWYQQSLDQGLQFLIQYYNGEERAKGNILERFSAQQFPDLHSELNLSSLELGDSALYFCASSLGVSYTDTQYFGPGTRLTVL.

The V gene is TRBV13, the J gene TRBJ2-7; the D gene is possibly TRBD2 (6 bases). Germline V CDR1 and CDR2: PRHDT, FYEKMQ (reference sequence). V was shortened by 5 bases and J by 6 bases, with 14 bases between the two germline ends. CDR3 size: 13 residues. The CDR3 bases are TGTGCCAGCAGCCCGAGACTAGGAGGCGAGCAGTACTTC. Protein product: CASSPRLGGEQYF.

This rearrangement joins TRBV29-1 to TRBJ2-1, with 9 nucleotides matching TRBD1. Germline CDR1 reads SQVTM; CDR2 reads ANQGSEA. V lost 6 bases to trimming and J lost 4 bases; unmatched junction nucleotides: 4. The CDR3 extends over 13 amino acids. The CDR3 sequence: CSVGQGGYNEQFF. For the CDR3, the DNA is TGCAGCGTGGGACAGGGTGGATACAATGAGCAGTTCTTC.

The CDR3, as DNA: TGTGCCAGCTCATCAGGGGGGAATCAGCCCCAGCATTTT. This encodes CASSSGGNQPQHF. V usage is TRBV18 and J usage is TRBJ1-5; the match to TRBD1 covers 7 bases. Per germline, CDR1 KGHSH and CDR2 LQKENI. Unmatched junction bases numbered 2, after V lost 5 bases and J lost 4 bases. The CDR3 consists of 13 residues.

The chain couples TRBV2 to TRBJ2-1, with TRBD2 identical over 13 bases. J lost 6 bases, V lost 6 bases, and 5 bases had no gene match. Germline V gene data show CDR1 as SNHLY and CDR2 as FYNNEI. The CDR3 length is 15 residues. The CDR3 DNA sequence: TGTGCCAGCAGCCTCACTAGCGGGAGGGCCAATGAGCAGTTCTTC. This encodes CASSLTSGRANEQFF.

This chain joins TRBV5-4 and TRBJ2-5, with 7 positions matching TRBD1. The V gene's germline CDR1 is SGHNT and CDR2 YYREEE (reference sequence). The V and J ends lost 0 bases and 5 bases, in that order; junction bases with no gene match: 4. This CDR3 region has 14 residues. The DNA for the CDR3 is TGTGCCAGCAGCTTGGGAGGGGGCAGGGAGACCCAGTACTTC. This sequence encodes CASSLGGGRETQYF. Full variable domain (missing parts from reference TRBV5-4 and TRBJ2-5): ETGVTQSPTHLIKTRGQQVTLRCSSQSGHNTVSWYQQALGQGPQFIFQYYREEENGRGNFPPRFSGLQFPNYSSELNVNALELDDSALYLCASSLGGGRETQYFGPGTRLLVL.